These 28 T cell receptor beta chains were all obtained from the same sample, sequenced in a study of T-cell memory formation after mild COVID-19. TCRdb processed the 5' RACE reads anew with MiXCR; each CDR3 protein has one entry. The sample comprises hundreds of thousands of distinct CDR3 sequences, about a sixth of which are singletons, and around a fifth rests with the top ten. Sequencing used PBMCs or a T cell subset sorted from them (not recorded which). These receptors came from a man aged 18 to 30 who had mild COVID-19 (a few samples of this study predate the infection). Cell type and time point are not known.

CDR3 loop: CASRETGEENIQYF. As DNA, the CDR3 is TGTGCCAGCAGAGAGACAGGGGAGGAAAACATTCAGTACTTC. The chain recombines TRBV5-6 with TRBJ2-4; 8 bases fit TRBD1. The CDR3 contains 14 residues. Germline CDR1 reads SGHDT; CDR2 reads YYEEEE. V shed 5 bases, J shed 5 bases, and the junction held 6 bases outside the gene matches. Using reference TRBV5-6 and TRBJ2-4 for the parts outside the CDR3, the full variable domain is DAGVTQSPTHLIKTRGQQVTLRCSPKSGHDTVSWYQQALGQGPQFIFQYYEEEERQRGNFPDRFSGHQFPNYSSELNVNALLLGDSALYLCASRETGEENIQYFGAGTRLSVL.

A few counts support this clonotype. The chain recombines TRBV12-3 or TRBV12-4 with TRBJ2-7, with 7 bases identical to TRBD1. This CDR3 contains 14 residues. V lost 6 bases and J lost 6; bases outside the gene matches: 11. The DNA for the CDR3 is TGTGCCAGCAGCCTGTTGACAGGGTTCCGCGAGCAGTACTTC. Protein: CASSLLTGFREQYF.

This clonotype came up a few times. V gene TRBV20-1 combines with J gene TRBJ1-5, with D unresolved. Per germline, CDR1 DFQATT and CDR2 SNEGSKA (reference sequence). V lost 6 bases and J 0 bases, leaving 12 bases between the germline ends. The CDR3 extends over 14 amino acids. The CDR3 loop is CSAADTYSNQPQHF. The DNA of the CDR3 is TGCAGTGCCGCCGACACTTATAGCAATCAGCCCCAGCATTTT.

The V call is TRBV29-1, the J call TRBJ2-5; no firm D call. The V end lost 3 bases, the J end lost 2 bases, and 7 bases lay between the germline ends. This CDR3 contains 12 residues. Germline CDR1 reads SQVTM; CDR2 reads ANQGSEA. CDR3 sequence (DNA): TGCAGCGTTGAGGGCTGTCAAGAGACCCAGTACTTC. Protein product: CSVEGCQETQYF.

The chain joins TRBV9 to TRBJ2-7, with D perhaps matching TRBD2 (6 bases). The length of the CDR3 is 13 residues. V was clipped by 4 bases and J by 5 bases, with 13 bases between them. CDR1 and CDR2 from the germline V gene are SGDLS and YYNGEE. For the CDR3, the DNA is TGTGCCAGCAGCAACCTGGGCGGGAACGAGCAGTACTTC. Encoded protein: CASSNLGGNEQYF. Based on the CDR3 plus reference TRBV9 and TRBJ2-7, the full variable domain is DSGVTQTPKHLITATGQRVTLRCSPRSGDLSVYWYQQSLDQGLQFLIQYYNGEERAKGNILERFSAQQFPDLHSELNLSSLELGDSALYFCASSNLGGNEQYFGPGTRLTVT.

The chain carries TRBV6-4 and TRBJ2-5; 14 positions agree with TRBD2. This CDR3 has 14 amino acids. Germline values: CDR1 MRHNA, CDR2 SNTAGT. The V and J ends lost 8 bases and 5 bases, in that order; junction bases with no gene match: 4. DNA of the CDR3: TGTGCCAGCCAGACTAGCGGGGGGGCGGAGACCCAGTACTTC. Protein sequence: CASQTSGGAETQYF.

This clonotype occurred a few times. The chain uses TRBV12-3 or TRBV12-4 and TRBJ2-7, with unresolved D. The CDR3 runs to 14 residues. V was pared by 3 bases and J by 0 bases, with 9 bases between. In nucleotides, the CDR3 is TGTGCCAGCAGTTTTGGGATCAGCTCCTACGAGCAGTACTTC. Its protein is CASSFGISSYEQYF.

This clonotype has just a few counts. The gene calls are TRBV7-6 and TRBJ2-1, with 8 bases identical to TRBD2. The CDR3 has 14 residues. V was clipped by 5 bases and J by 4 bases; unmatched bases: 4. Germline V gene sequence: CDR1 SGHVS, CDR2 FNYEAQ. For the CDR3, the DNA is TGTGCCAGCAGCCGTAGCGGGGTTTACAATGAGCAGTTCTTC. It specifies CASSRSGVYNEQFF.

The chain joins TRBV7-9 to TRBJ2-7; D is possibly TRBD1 (6 bases). This CDR3 comprises 16 residues. The germline V and J ends were trimmed by 5 bases and 5 bases, with 22 bases remaining between them. Germline lookup yields CDR1 SEHNR and CDR2 FQNEAQ (reference sequence). As DNA, the CDR3 is TGTGCCAGCAGCCCGGTGATGGGGACACGTCTTAACGAGCAGTACTTC. Residues: CASSPVMGTRLNEQYF.

This clonotype was seen a handful of times. CDR3 sequence: CASSLGLEQYF. The CDR3 DNA reads as TGTGCCAGCAGCTTGGGCCTCGAGCAGTACTTC. This sequence joins TRBV5-6 and TRBJ2-7; D unclear. The CDR3 length is 11 residues. Trimming left V 0 bases short and J 6 bases short, with 4 bases between. Germline CDR1 and CDR2: SGHDT and YYEEEE.

V usage is TRBV23-1 and J usage is TRBJ1-5; a possible D gene is TRBD1 (6 bases). TRBV23-1 is classed as an ORF, of uncertain function. CDR3 length: 14 amino acids. V shed 0 bases and J shed 8 bases, with 11 bases lying between them. Here the CDR3 DNA reads TGCGCCAGCAGTCAATCTCTTCAGGGGAAGCCCCAGCATTTT. It is translated as CASSQSLQGKPQHF.

This clonotype was detected a few times. This sequence joins TRBV7-2 and TRBJ1-2; D ambiguous. Germline-derived CDR1 and CDR2 are SGHTA and FQGNSA. The CDR3 totals 14 residues. V shed 5 bases and J shed 7 bases, with 17 bases lying between them. The CDR3 bases are TGTGCCAGCAGCCCTCGACCGGTGCGATCTGGCTACACCTTC. It yields the protein CASSPRPVRSGYTF. The full variable domain, in which reference TRBV7-2 and TRBJ1-2 provide the parts outside the CDR3, is GAGVSQSPSNKVTEKGKDVELRCDPISGHTALYWYRQSLGQGLEFLIYFQGNSAPDKSGLPSDRFSAERTGGSVSTLTIQRTQQEDSAVYLCASSPRPVRSGYTFGSGTRLTVV.

The rearrangement links TRBV20-1 to TRBJ2-5, with TRBD1 identical over 8 bases. Germline CDR1 and CDR2: DFQATT and SNEGSKA (reference sequence). V lost 1 base and J lost 5; bases outside the gene matches: 12. This CDR3 has 16 residues. CDR3: CSARAPEDRVLETQYF. Written as DNA, the CDR3 is TGCAGTGCTAGAGCCCCGGAGGACAGGGTTCTGGAGACCCAGTACTTC.

The gene calls are TRBV4-3 and TRBJ2-3; D is ambiguous. Germline-derived CDR1 and CDR2 are LGHNA and YSLEER. The CDR3 runs 15 residues. Trimming removed 0 bases from V and 2 bases from J, with 9 bases in between. CDR3 sequence: CASSQDLAATDTQYF. In DNA, the CDR3 is TGCGCCAGCAGCCAAGATTTGGCAGCCACAGATACGCAGTATTTT.

This chain links TRBV10-3 with TRBJ2-5, with 12 bases that match TRBD2. The CDR3 consists of 18 residues. V trimming: 2 bases; J trimming: 5 bases; junction bases outside the gene matches: 12. CDR1 and CDR2 (germline): ENHRY, SYGVKD. CDR3 nucleotides: TGTGCCATCAGTGAGAGACTAGCGGGGGAAAACAGGAAGGAGACCCAGTACTTC. Translating it yields CAISERLAGENRKETQYF.

The rearrangement joins TRBV7-8 to TRBJ2-1; TRBD2 agrees at 11 bases. The V and J ends lost 5 bases and 9 bases, in that order; junction bases with no gene match: 12. The germline V gene has CDR1 SGHVS and CDR2 FQNEAQ. CDR3 size: 16 residues. The CDR3: CASSGRSSGGYREQFF. Here the CDR3 DNA reads TGTGCCAGCAGCGGACGGTCTAGCGGGGGGTATCGTGAGCAGTTCTTC.

The chain recombines TRBV6-2 or TRBV6-3 with TRBJ2-2, with 7 positions matching TRBD2. Germline trimming cut 0 bases from V and 7 bases from J; bases unmatched to any gene: 5. This CDR3 has 15 residues. CDR1 is MNHEY, CDR2 SVGEGT, per germline. CDR3 region: CASSYSTSWVGELFF. The CDR3, as DNA: TGTGCCAGCAGTTACTCGACTAGCTGGGTCGGGGAGCTGTTTTTT.

The chain combines TRBV5-8 with TRBJ1-1; no reliable D call. There are 13 residues in the CDR3. Trimming removed 4 bases from V and 3 bases from J, with 10 bases in between. Germline V gene lookup returns CDR1 SGHTS and CDR2 YDEGEE. This CDR3 reads CASSLDKDTEAFF. The CDR3 DNA sequence: TGTGCCAGCAGCCTAGATAAGGACACTGAAGCTTTCTTT.

This clonotype was counted a few times. The chain joins TRBV12-3 or TRBV12-4 to TRBJ2-3; a possible D gene is TRBD2 (5 bases). With 3 bases removed from V and 6 bases from J, the gap between germline ends came to 10 bases. The CDR3 spans 13 residues. CDR3 region: CASSFLGSDTQYF. The CDR3 DNA follows: TGTGCCAGCAGTTTCTTAGGGAGTGATACGCAGTATTTT.

This clonotype was counted ten times or more. V gene TRBV11-2 combines with J gene TRBJ1-5; D gene unclear. CDR3 size: 14 residues. V shed 5 bases and J shed 7 bases, with 15 bases lying between them. Looked up from germline, CDR1 is SGHAT and CDR2 is FQNNGV. The CDR3 reads CASSDPTTGQPQHF. CDR3 bases: TGTGCCAGCAGCGATCCCACTACCGGGCAGCCCCAGCATTTT.

This clonotype was counted a few times. The chain employs TRBV7-2 and TRBJ2-2; D may be TRBD2 (6 bases). The CDR3 contains 12 residues. V was cut by 8 bases and J by 6 bases, with 10 bases left in between. The germline gives CDR1 SGHTA, CDR2 FQGNSA. The CDR3 spells CASAGGSGELFF. CDR3 sequence (DNA): TGTGCCAGCGCCGGGGGTTCCGGGGAGCTGTTTTTT.

This clonotype was seen only a few times. The chain employs TRBV5-6 and TRBJ2-7; 11 bases match TRBD1. This CDR3 has 14 residues. V shed 4 bases and J 6 bases; nucleotides not matched to a gene: 6. Germline values: CDR1 SGHDT, CDR2 YYEEEE. The CDR3 loop is CASSQDRGLFEQYV. The DNA for the CDR3 is TGTGCCAGCAGCCAGGACAGGGGGCTGTTCGAGCAGTACGTC.

The chain links TRBV4-3 to TRBJ2-1; perhaps TRBD1 as D (6 bases). The CDR3 has 15 residues. Germline V gives CDR1 LGHNA, CDR2 YSLEER. Between the trimmed V and J ends, which lost 1 base and 3 bases, there was a span of 10 bases. In DNA, the CDR3 is TGCGCCAGCAGCCAAGGGGCAGGGGTCTACAATGAGCAGTTCTTC. It specifies CASSQGAGVYNEQFF.

Only a few counts were recorded for this clonotype. Here the CDR3 reads CASSLAASGGSSEQFF. In nucleotides, the CDR3 is TGCGCCAGCAGCTTGGCGGCTAGCGGGGGTTCAAGTGAGCAGTTCTTC. The V gene is TRBV5-1, the J gene TRBJ2-1; 10 positions agree with TRBD2. This CDR3 has 16 amino acids. In germline, CDR1 is SGHRS, CDR2 YFSETQ. The V segment lost 0 bases and the J segment 9 bases; nucleotides outside the gene matches: 9.

This clonotype was observed many times. V is TRBV7-9 and J is TRBJ1-5; unclear D gene. Germline-derived CDR1 and CDR2 are SEHNR and FQNEAQ (reference sequence). This CDR3 comprises 14 residues. The V and J ends lost 1 base and 5 bases respectively, with 9 bases between them. Here the CDR3 reads CASSLGETHQPQHF. The DNA of the CDR3 is TGTGCCAGCAGCTTAGGGGAGACCCATCAGCCCCAGCATTTT.

This clonotype was recorded at least ten times. The chain employs TRBV2 and TRBJ2-5; D may be TRBD1 (6 bases). The CDR3 has 13 residues. The germline CDR1 and CDR2 sequences are SNHLY and FYNNEI. Trimming shortened V by 3 bases and J by 2 bases, and 7 bases separated the two germline ends. CDR3 residues: CASSDRGQETQYF. CDR3 nucleotides: TGTGCCAGCAGTGACAGGGGACAAGAGACCCAGTACTTC.

For the CDR3, the DNA is TGCAGTGAAGGACTAGCGGGGATAAATGAGCAGTTCTTC. It yields the protein CSEGLAGINEQFF. The chain recombines TRBV20-1 with TRBJ2-1; TRBD2 aligns across 12 bases. There are 13 residues in the CDR3. Germline CDR1 and CDR2: DFQATT and SNEGSKA (reference sequence). V dropped 7 bases and J dropped 7; count of bases not matched to a gene: 5.

J is TRBJ2-1 and V is TRBV5-1; TRBD2 agrees at 16 bases. The CDR3 spans 17 residues. Trimming at V came to 5 bases and at J to 9 bases, leaving 11 bases not matched to a gene. CDR1 is SGHRS, CDR2 YFSETQ, per germline. CDR3 loop: CASRKASGLAGGPEQFF. Here the CDR3 DNA reads TGCGCCAGCAGAAAAGCCTCGGGACTAGCGGGGGGGCCTGAGCAGTTCTTC.